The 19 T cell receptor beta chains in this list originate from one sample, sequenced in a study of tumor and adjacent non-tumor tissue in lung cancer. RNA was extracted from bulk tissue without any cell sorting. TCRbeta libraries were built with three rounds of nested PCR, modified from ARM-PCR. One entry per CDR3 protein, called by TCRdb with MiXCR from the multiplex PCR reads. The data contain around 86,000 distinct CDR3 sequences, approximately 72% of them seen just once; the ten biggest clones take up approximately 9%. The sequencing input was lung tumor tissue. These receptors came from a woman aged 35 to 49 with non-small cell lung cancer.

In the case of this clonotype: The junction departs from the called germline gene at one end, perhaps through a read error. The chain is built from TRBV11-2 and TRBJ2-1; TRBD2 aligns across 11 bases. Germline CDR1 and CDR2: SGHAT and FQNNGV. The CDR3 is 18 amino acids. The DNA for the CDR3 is TGTGCCAGCAGTTCGCGCATCGTAACTAGCGGGGGACTAGGGGAGCAATTCTTC. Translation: CASSSRIVTSGGLGEQFF. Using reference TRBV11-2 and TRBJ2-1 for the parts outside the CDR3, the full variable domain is EAGVAQSPRYKIIEKRQSVAFWCNPISGHATLYWYQQILGQGPKLLIQFQNNGVVDDSQLPKDRFSAERLKGVDSTLKIQPAKLEDSAVYLCASSSRIVTSGGLGEQFFGPGTRLTVL.

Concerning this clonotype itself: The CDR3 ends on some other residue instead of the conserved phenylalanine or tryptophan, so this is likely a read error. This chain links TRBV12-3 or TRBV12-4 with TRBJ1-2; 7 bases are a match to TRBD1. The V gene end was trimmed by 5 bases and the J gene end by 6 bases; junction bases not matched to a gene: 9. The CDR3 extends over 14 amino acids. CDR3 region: CASSRYRGEHGYTT. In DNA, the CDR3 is TGTGCCAGCAGTCGGTACAGGGGAGAGCATGGCTACACCACC.

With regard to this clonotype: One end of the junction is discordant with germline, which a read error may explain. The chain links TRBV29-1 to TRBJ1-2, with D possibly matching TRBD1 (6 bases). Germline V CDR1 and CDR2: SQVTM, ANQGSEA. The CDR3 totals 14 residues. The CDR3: CSIEQGSLNYSYTF. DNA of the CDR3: TGCAGCATTGAACAGGGCTCCCTTAACTATAGCTACACCTTC.

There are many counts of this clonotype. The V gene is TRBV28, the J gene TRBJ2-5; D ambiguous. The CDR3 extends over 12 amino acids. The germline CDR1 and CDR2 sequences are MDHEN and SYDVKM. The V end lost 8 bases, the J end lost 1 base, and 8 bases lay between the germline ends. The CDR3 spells CASSQSQETQYF. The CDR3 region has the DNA TGTGCCAGCTCACAGTCCCAAGAGACCCAGTACTTC.

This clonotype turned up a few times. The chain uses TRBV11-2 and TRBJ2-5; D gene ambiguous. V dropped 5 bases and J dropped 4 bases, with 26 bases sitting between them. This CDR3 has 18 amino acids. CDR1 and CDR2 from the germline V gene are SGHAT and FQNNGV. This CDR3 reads CASSDSRSTRIALETQYF. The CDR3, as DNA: TGTGCCAGCAGCGATAGCAGATCCACCCGGATAGCTTTAGAGACCCAGTACTTC. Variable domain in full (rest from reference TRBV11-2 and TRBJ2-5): EAGVAQSPRYKIIEKRQSVAFWCNPISGHATLYWYQQILGQGPKLLIQFQNNGVVDDSQLPKDRFSAERLKGVDSTLKIQPAKLEDSAVYLCASSDSRSTRIALETQYFGPGTRLLVL.

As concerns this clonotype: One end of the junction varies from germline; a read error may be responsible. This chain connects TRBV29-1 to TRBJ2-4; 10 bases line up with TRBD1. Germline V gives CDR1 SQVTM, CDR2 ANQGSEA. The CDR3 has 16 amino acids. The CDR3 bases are TGCAGCGTTTGGGCGGAGGACAGGGGGACCAAAAACATTCACTACTTC. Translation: CSVWAEDRGTKNIHYF.

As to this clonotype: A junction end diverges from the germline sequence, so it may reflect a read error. CDR3 DNA: TGTACCAGCAGTTACCAACCCGGGCGACCTAACTATGGCTACACCTTC. Amino acid sequence: CTSSYQPGRPNYGYTF. This chain links TRBV6-5 with TRBJ1-2; D remains ambiguous. Germline CDR1 and CDR2: MNHEY and SVGAGI. The CDR3 contains 16 residues.

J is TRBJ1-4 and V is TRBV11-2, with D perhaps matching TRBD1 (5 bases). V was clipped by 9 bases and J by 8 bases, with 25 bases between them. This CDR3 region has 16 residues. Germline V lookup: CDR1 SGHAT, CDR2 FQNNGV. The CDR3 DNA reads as TGTGCCAGTAGTCTTCAGGGCCAGATGCAGGGCGAAAAACTGTTTTTT. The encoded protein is CASSLQGQMQGEKLFF.

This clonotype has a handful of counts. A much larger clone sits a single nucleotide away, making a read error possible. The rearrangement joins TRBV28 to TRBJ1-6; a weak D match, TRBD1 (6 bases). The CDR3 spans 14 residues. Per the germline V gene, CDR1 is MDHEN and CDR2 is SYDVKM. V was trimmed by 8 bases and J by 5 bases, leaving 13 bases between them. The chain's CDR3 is CASLWAGDNSPLHF. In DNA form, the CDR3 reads TGTGCCAGCTTATGGGCAGGGGATAATTCACCCCTCCACTTT.

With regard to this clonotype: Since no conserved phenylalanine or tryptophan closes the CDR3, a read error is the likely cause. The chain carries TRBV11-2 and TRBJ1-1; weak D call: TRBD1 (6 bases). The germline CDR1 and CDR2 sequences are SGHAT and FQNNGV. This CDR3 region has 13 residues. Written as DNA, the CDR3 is TGTCCCAGCAGTTTAGTGGGGGGCTCGGGAGCTTTCTCT. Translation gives CPSSLVGGSGAFS.

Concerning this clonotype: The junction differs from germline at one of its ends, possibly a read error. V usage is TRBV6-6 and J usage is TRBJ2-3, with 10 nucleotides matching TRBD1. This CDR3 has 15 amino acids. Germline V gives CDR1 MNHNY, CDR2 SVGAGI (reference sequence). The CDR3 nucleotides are TGTGCCAACATAAAGGGACAGGGGTTCTCAGATACGCAATATTTT. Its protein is CANIKGQGFSDTQYF.

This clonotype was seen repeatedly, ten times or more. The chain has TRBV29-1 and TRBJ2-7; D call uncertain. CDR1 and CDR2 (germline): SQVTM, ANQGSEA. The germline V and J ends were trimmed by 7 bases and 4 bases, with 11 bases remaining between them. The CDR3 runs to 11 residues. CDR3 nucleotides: TGCAGCGCCCGCACTGAGTACGAGCAGTACTTC. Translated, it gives CSARTEYEQYF.

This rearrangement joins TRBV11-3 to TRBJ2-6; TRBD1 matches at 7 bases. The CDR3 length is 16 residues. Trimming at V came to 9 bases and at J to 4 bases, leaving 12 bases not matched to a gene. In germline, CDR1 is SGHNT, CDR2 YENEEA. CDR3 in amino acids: CARSGTAEIGANVLTF. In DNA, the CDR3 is TGTGCCAGATCCGGGACAGCGGAGATAGGGGCCAACGTCCTGACTTTC.

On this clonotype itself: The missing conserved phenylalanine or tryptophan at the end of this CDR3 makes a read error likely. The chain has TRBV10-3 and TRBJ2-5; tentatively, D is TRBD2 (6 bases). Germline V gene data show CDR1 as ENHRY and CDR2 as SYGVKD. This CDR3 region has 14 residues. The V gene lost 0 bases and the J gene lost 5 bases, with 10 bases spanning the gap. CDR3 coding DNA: TGTGCCATCAGTGAGTCTGCTAGCGTGGAGACCCAGTACATC. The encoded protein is CAISESASVETQYI.

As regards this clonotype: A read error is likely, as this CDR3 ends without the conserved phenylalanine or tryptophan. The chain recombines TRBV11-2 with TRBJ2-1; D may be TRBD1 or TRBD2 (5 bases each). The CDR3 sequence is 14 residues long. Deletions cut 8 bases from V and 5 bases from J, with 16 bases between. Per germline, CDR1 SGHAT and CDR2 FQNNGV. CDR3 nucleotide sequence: TGTGCCAGCTCCAGATCGGGGACCGACAATGAGCAGTTCTCC. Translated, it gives CASSRSGTDNEQFS.

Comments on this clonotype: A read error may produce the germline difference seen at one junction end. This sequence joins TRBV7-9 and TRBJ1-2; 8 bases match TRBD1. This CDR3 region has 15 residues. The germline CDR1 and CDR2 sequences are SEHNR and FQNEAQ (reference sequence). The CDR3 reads CVSSPRTGFYYGYTF. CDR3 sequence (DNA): TGTGTCAGCAGTCCCCGGACAGGGTTCTACTATGGCTACACCTTC.

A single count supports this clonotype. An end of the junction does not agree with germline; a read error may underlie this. CDR3 DNA: TGTGCCAGCAGCTCCTCTATGGGGACGGGCAATCAGCCCCACCATTTT. Its protein product is CASSSSMGTGNQPHHF. The V call is TRBV7-9, the J call TRBJ1-5; tentatively, D is TRBD1 (5 bases). CDR1 SEHNR and CDR2 FQNEAQ come from the germline V gene (reference sequence). The CDR3 has 16 residues.

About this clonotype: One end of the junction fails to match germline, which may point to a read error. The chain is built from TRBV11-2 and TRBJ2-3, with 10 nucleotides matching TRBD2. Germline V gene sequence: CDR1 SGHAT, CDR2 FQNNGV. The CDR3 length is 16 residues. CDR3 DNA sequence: TGCGTCAGCAGGCCTCATATAGCGGGGGGCACAAATACGCAGTATTTT. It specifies CVSRPHIAGGTNTQYF.

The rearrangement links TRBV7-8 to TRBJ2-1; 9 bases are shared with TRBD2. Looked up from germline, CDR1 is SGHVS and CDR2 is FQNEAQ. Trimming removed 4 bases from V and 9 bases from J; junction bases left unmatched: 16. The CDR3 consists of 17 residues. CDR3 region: CASSSSRSGRFYGEQFF. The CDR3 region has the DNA TGTGCCAGCAGCTCTAGCCGGAGCGGGAGGTTTTACGGTGAGCAGTTCTTC.